One and the same sample provided the 15 T cell receptor beta chains below, sequenced in a study of control samples from healthy donors and cancer patients. Measured with immunoSEQ multiplex PCR; TCRdb has only the in-frame clones, and not every one. The sample has roughly 200,000 clones, about 93% seen once. Sequenced material: blood. All receptors come from a young man in good health.

This clone appeared once. The V and J genes are TRBV6-5 and TRBJ2-4; 8 positions match TRBD2. Germline CDR1 MNHEY, CDR2 SVGAGI. CDR3 length: 15 amino acids. J lost 0 bases, V lost 11 bases, and 9 bases had no gene match. The CDR3: CASAGGPLAKNIQYF. In DNA form, the CDR3 reads TGTGCCTCGGCGGGGGGCCCTTTAGCCAAAAACATTCAGTACTTC.

The chain joins TRBV5-1 to TRBJ2-7; 9 bases agree with TRBD1. This CDR3 region has 16 residues. Trimming removed 0 bases from V and 4 bases from J; junction bases left unmatched: 8. Per germline, CDR1 SGHRS and CDR2 YFSETQ. CDR3 residues: CASSLEFSGQGYEQYF. The CDR3 region has the DNA TGCGCCAGCAGCTTGGAATTCTCTGGACAGGGGTACGAGCAGTACTTC.

This chain joins TRBV2 and TRBJ1-1; D remains unclear. Per germline, CDR1 SNHLY and CDR2 FYNNEI. V was cut by 4 bases and J by 5 bases, with 11 bases left in between. The CDR3 contains 13 residues. DNA of the CDR3: TGTGCCAGCAGTGCTTGGAGAGGGACTGAAGCTTTCTTT. The encoded protein is CASSAWRGTEAFF.

The V call is TRBV4-1, the J call TRBJ2-1; 9 nucleotides agree with TRBD1. Germline V gives CDR1 MGHRA, CDR2 YSYEKL. The CDR3 is 15 residues long. V shed 3 bases, J shed 7 bases, and the junction held 7 bases outside the gene matches. DNA for the CDR3: TGCGCCAGCAGCCAGACCCAGGACAGGGGAAATGAGCAGTTCTTC. This codes for CASSQTQDRGNEQFF.

The chain recombines TRBV7-3 with TRBJ2-3; TRBD2 is a possible D gene (5 bases). Per the germline V gene, CDR1 is SGHTA and CDR2 is FQGTGA. The CDR3 has 17 residues. V was cut by 1 base and J by 0 bases, with 14 bases left in between. The CDR3, as DNA: TGTGCCAGCAGCTTAATGGCCCGGGGTTCTAGCACAGATACGCAGTATTTT. It encodes CASSLMARGSSTDTQYF.

As regards this clone: Other nucleotide sequences in the sample specify the same CDR3. The chain combines TRBV30 with TRBJ1-1; D is possibly TRBD1 (5 bases). CDR1 is GTSNPN and CDR2 is SVGIG in the germline V gene (reference sequence). The CDR3 runs 13 residues. V lost 2 bases, J lost 0 bases, and 7 bases lay in between. This CDR3 reads CAWSLGVNTEAFF. In DNA, the CDR3 is TGTGCCTGGAGTTTGGGGGTGAACACTGAAGCTTTCTTT.

The V call is TRBV27, the J call TRBJ1-4; 8 bases match TRBD1. The germline CDR1 and CDR2 sequences are MNHEY and SMNVEV (reference sequence). The CDR3 runs 13 residues. V shed 3 bases and J 9 bases; nucleotides not matched to a gene: 3. CDR3 in DNA: TGTGCCAGCAGTTTGGGACAGGAGCAAAAACTGTTTTTT. Amino acids: CASSLGQEQKLFF.

This clone was detected only once. The J gene is TRBJ2-6, the V gene TRBV7-9; TRBD2 might be the D (6 bases). From germline, CDR1 is SEHNR and CDR2 FQNEAQ (reference sequence). CDR3 length: 19 residues. Trimming removed 0 bases at V and 0 bases at J, with 15 bases between. The CDR3 sequence: CASSLADGSGSSGANVLTF. The CDR3 region has the DNA TGTGCCAGCAGCTTAGCGGATGGTAGCGGAAGCTCTGGGGCCAACGTCCTGACTTTC.

This chain links TRBV13 with TRBJ2-3; 7 nucleotides match TRBD2. Germline V gene lookup returns CDR1 PRHDT and CDR2 FYEKMQ (reference sequence). The CDR3 consists of 16 residues. Losses at the gene ends were 5 bases for V and 4 bases for J; bases not matched to a gene: 12. In DNA, the CDR3 is TGTGCCAGCAGCCGCGGGGGACGGAGGATTTCAGATACGCAGTATTTT. Translation: CASSRGGRRISDTQYF.

This chain connects TRBV6-5 to TRBJ2-3, with 8 bases lining up with TRBD1. CDR3 length: 15 residues. Germline-derived CDR1 and CDR2 are MNHEY and SVGAGI. V trimming: 5 bases; J trimming: 0 bases; junction bases outside the gene matches: 4. CDR3 coding DNA: TGTGCCAGCAGTCGCGGGACAGGTAGCACAGATACGCAGTATTTT. It translates to CASSRGTGSTDTQYF.

This rearrangement joins TRBV28 to TRBJ1-6; 7 bases align to TRBD1. After removal of 6 bases from V and 4 bases from J, the junction contained 6 bases not matched to a gene. The CDR3 covers 15 residues. Per germline, CDR1 MDHEN and CDR2 SYDVKM. The CDR3 reads CASSTDRLYNSPLHF. CDR3 DNA: TGTGCCAGCAGCACGGACAGGCTATATAATTCACCCCTCCACTTT.

This rearrangement joins TRBV24-1 to TRBJ2-2; D unclear. Trimming shortened V by 3 bases and J by 5 bases, and 15 bases separated the two germline ends. This CDR3 is built from 16 residues. The germline gives CDR1 KGHDR, CDR2 SFDVKD. CDR3 amino acids: CATSDRRRGETGELFF. Written as DNA, the CDR3 is TGTGCCACCAGTGATCGGCGGCGAGGAGAGACCGGGGAGCTGTTTTTT.

V and J are TRBV5-4 and TRBJ2-3; D ambiguous. The CDR3 has 12 residues. Trimming shortened V by 7 bases and J by 1 base, and 7 bases separated the two germline ends. Looked up from germline, CDR1 is SGHNT and CDR2 is YYREEE (reference sequence). The CDR3 DNA reads TGTGCCAGCGGTTTAGGCACAGATACGCAGTATTTT. Its protein product is CASGLGTDTQYF.

This rearrangement joins TRBV2 to TRBJ2-7, with D unclear. The CDR3 is made up of 12 amino acids. Germline lookup yields CDR1 SNHLY and CDR2 FYNNEI. Trimming cost V 8 bases and J 2 bases, with 10 bases left between them. CDR3: CASQAGTYEQYF. The CDR3 nucleotides read TGTGCCAGCCAGGCAGGCACCTACGAGCAGTACTTC.

This chain joins TRBV20-1 and TRBJ1-4, with D possibly TRBD1 on 5 matching bases. The CDR3 has 11 residues. Germline assignment: CDR1 DFQATT and CDR2 SNEGSKA (reference sequence). CDR3 sequence reads: CSFRVNEKLFF. The CDR3 bases are TGCAGCTTCAGGGTTAATGAAAAACTGTTTTTT.